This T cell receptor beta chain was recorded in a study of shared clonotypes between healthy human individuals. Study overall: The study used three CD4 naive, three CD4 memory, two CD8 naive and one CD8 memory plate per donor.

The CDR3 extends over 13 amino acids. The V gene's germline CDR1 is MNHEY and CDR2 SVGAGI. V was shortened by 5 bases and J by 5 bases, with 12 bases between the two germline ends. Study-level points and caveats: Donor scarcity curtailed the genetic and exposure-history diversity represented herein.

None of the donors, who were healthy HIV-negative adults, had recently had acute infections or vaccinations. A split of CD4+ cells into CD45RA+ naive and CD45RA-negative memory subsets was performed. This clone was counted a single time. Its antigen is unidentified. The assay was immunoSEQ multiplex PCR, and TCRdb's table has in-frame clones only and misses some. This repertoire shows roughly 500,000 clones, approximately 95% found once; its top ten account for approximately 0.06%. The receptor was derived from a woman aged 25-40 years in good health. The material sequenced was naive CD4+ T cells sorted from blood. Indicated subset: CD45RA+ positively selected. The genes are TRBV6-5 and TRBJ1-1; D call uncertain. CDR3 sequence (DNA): TGTGCCAGCAGTCCCCCAACGGAAACTGAAGCTTTCTTT. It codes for CASSPPTETEAFF.